These T cell receptor beta chains were read from a single sample in a study of glioma-infiltrating T cells. MiXCR, applied by TCRdb to the multiplex PCR reads, yields one record per CDR3 protein. The sample consists of some 90,000 distinct CDR3 sequences, 35% to 45% of them appearing once. The sequencing input was glioma tissue, nonneoplastic brain tissue, or PBMCs (not recorded which). The receptors stem from a human donor with low-grade glioma or glioblastoma, undergoing nonglioma brain surgery, or in good health (not recorded which). CDR3s include the opening cysteine and the closing phenylalanine or tryptophan. Fields, in order: clone size, V gene, D gene, J gene, CDR3 protein, CDR3 DNA. D genes are given only for firm matches. Only some rows state a clone size, as once, few, many or a class for expanded clones.

clone size: .; V gene: TRBV6-1; D gene: .; J gene: TRBJ1-1; CDR3 protein: CASNPEGVPGGENTEAFF; CDR3 DNA: TGTGCCAGCAACCCCGAGGGGGTCCCGGGCGGGGAGAACACTGAAGCTTTCTTT
clone size: many; V gene: TRBV3-1; D gene: .; J gene: TRBJ1-1; CDR3 protein: CASSHRNTEAFF; CDR3 DNA: TGTGCCAGCAGCCACAGGAACACTGAAGCTTTCTTT
clone size: many; V gene: TRBV5-1; D gene: .; J gene: TRBJ1-3; CDR3 protein: CASSLVGGTGNTIYF; CDR3 DNA: TGCGCCAGCAGCTTGGTTGGGGGAACTGGAAACACCATATATTTT
clone size: .; V gene: TRBV28; D gene: .; J gene: TRBJ2-3; CDR3 protein: CASLDSITDRQYF; CDR3 DNA: TGTGCGAGCCTCGACAGTATCACAGATAGGCAGTATTTT
clone size: .; V gene: TRBV5-1; D gene: TRBD2; J gene: TRBJ2-7; CDR3 protein: CASSLVQRGAHEQYF; CDR3 DNA: TGCGCCAGCAGCTTGGTTCAGCGGGGGGCACACGAGCAGTACTTC
clone size: many; V gene: TRBV5-1; D gene: .; J gene: TRBJ1-3; CDR3 protein: CASSLGSGTGNTIYF; CDR3 DNA: TGCGCCAGCAGCTTGGGGTCCGGAACTGGAAACACCATATATTTT
clone size: few; V gene: TRBV19; D gene: .; J gene: TRBJ2-1; CDR3 protein: CASSRQGGYNEQFF; CDR3 DNA: TGTGCCAGTAGCCGACAGGGAGGATACAATGAGCAGTTCTTC
clone size: many; V gene: TRBV15; D gene: TRBD2; J gene: TRBJ2-5; CDR3 protein: CATSRGLAASQETQYF; CDR3 DNA: TGTGCCACCAGCAGAGGGCTAGCGGCCTCCCAAGAGACCCAGTACTTC
clone size: many; V gene: TRBV10-2; D gene: .; J gene: TRBJ1-2; CDR3 protein: CASRGKRVGYGYTF; CDR3 DNA: TGCGCCAGCAGGGGGAAGAGGGTCGGCTATGGCTACACCTTC
clone size: many; V gene: TRBV20-1; D gene: TRBD2; J gene: TRBJ2-7; CDR3 protein: CSANPTSGRSVEQYF; CDR3 DNA: TGCAGTGCTAACCCAACTAGCGGGAGGTCTGTCGAGCAGTACTTC
clone size: few; V gene: TRBV29-1; D gene: .; J gene: TRBJ1-1; CDR3 protein: CSAAYLGEAFF; CDR3 DNA: TGCAGCGCTGCATATCTGGGTGAAGCTTTCTTT
clone size: .; V gene: TRBV14; D gene: .; J gene: TRBJ1-1; CDR3 protein: CASSLLGFNTEAFF; CDR3 DNA: TGTGCCAGCAGCCTCCTTGGATTTAACACTGAAGCTTTCTTT
clone size: many; V gene: TRBV28; D gene: .; J gene: TRBJ2-7; CDR3 protein: CASSSGQLYEQYF; CDR3 DNA: TGTGCCAGCAGTTCGGGACAACTCTACGAGCAGTACTTC